The 2 T cell receptor beta chains reported below all come from one sample, sequenced in a study of blood T cell repertoires in COVID-19. Assay used: immunoSEQ multiplex PCR; TCRdb lists only in-frame clones, some missing. The sample lists 200,000 to 250,000 clones; just over 85% were seen once. The specimen sequenced was PBMCs or T cells enriched from blood (not recorded which). The receptors come from a woman aged 40-49 years with acute COVID-19.

V is TRBV5-1 and J is TRBJ1-4, with TRBD1 as a possible D gene (6 bases). CDR1 is SGHRS and CDR2 is YFSETQ in the germline V gene. Trimming left V 4 bases short and J 3 bases short, with 13 bases between. The CDR3 covers 15 residues. The CDR3 nucleotides read TGCGCCAGCAGCGCCTTTGGACAGCCTAATGAAAAACTGTTTTTT. The encoded protein is CASSAFGQPNEKLFF.

The chain joins TRBV3-1 (or the pseudogene TRBV3-2) to TRBJ1-3, with a tentative D call TRBD1 (6 bases). Trimming stripped 7 bases from V and 4 bases from J, with 20 bases between. The CDR3 is 16 residues long. CDR1 is LGHDT and CDR2 is YNNKEL in the germline V gene (reference sequence). CDR3 sequence reads: CASMPGHSFFGNTIYF. The CDR3 region has the DNA TGTGCCAGCATGCCGGGACATTCCTTTTTCGGAAACACCATATATTTT.